These 2 T cell receptor beta chains originate from one sample sequenced in a study of T cell responses to AZD1222 COVID-19 vaccine. Sequencing was performed with immunoSEQ multiplex PCR; in TCRdb, only in-frame clones are kept and a portion is missing. The sample includes 55,000 to 75,000 clones, over 60% of them seen just once. Sequenced material: peripheral blood, taken on day 0 of AZD1222 vaccination. Receptors were obtained from an adult in good health.

V usage is TRBV11-2 and J usage is TRBJ2-1; possibly TRBD2 for D (6 bases). V gave up 3 bases and J gave up 0 bases, with 15 bases separating them. Germline assignment: CDR1 SGHAT and CDR2 FQNNGV. The CDR3 runs to 17 residues. In nucleotides, the CDR3 is TGTGCCAGCAGCTTGACGGGGGTGCCCAGCTCCTACAATGAGCAGTTCTTC. This sequence encodes CASSLTGVPSSYNEQFF.

The rearrangement links TRBV19 to TRBJ1-2; 8 nucleotides match TRBD1. The CDR3 is 12 amino acids. CDR1 and CDR2 from the germline V gene are LNHDA and SQIVND (reference sequence). The V gene end was trimmed by 7 bases and the J gene end by 6 bases; junction bases not matched to a gene: 4. The CDR3 nucleotides are TGTGCCAGTACCCCGGACAGGGATGGCTACACCTTC. Translation: CASTPDRDGYTF. The entire variable domain, with the rest obtained from reference TRBV19 and TRBJ1-2, is as follows: DGGITQSPKYLFRKEGQNVTLSCEQNLNHDAMYWYRQDPGQGLRLIYYSQIVNDFQKGDIAEGYSVSREKKESFPLTVTSAQKNPTAFYLCASTPDRDGYTFGSGTRLTVV.